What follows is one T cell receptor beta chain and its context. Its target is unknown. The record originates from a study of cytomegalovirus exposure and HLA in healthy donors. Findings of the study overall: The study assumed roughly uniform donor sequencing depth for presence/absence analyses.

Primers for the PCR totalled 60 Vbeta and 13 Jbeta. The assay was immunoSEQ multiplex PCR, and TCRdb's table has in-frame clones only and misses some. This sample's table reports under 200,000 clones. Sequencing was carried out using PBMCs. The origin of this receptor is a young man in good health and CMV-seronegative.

As DNA, the CDR3 is TGTGCCAGCAGCGTAGGGGCTAGCGGGATATACAATGAGCAGTTCTTC. Protein sequence: CASSVGASGIYNEQFF. The V call is TRBV9, the J call TRBJ2-1, with 9 bases that match TRBD2. The germline V gene encodes CDR1 SGDLS and CDR2 YYNGEE. V was pared by 0 bases and J by 4 bases, with 5 bases of the junction left unmatched. There are 16 residues in the CDR3.